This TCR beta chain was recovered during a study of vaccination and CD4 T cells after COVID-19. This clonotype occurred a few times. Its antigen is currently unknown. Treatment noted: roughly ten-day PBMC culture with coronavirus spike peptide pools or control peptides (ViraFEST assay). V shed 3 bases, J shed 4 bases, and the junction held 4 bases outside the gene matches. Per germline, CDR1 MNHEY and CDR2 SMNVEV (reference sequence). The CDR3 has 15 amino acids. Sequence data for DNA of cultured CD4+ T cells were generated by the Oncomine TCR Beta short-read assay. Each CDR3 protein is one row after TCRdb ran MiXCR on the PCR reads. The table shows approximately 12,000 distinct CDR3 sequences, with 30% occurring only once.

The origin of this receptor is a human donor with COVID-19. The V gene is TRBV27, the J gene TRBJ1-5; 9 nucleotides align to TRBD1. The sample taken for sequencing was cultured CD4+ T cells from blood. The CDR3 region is CASSFSTGGNQPQHF. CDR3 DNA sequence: TGTGCCAGCAGTTTCTCGACAGGGGGGAATCAGCCCCAGCATTTT.